The next 26 T cell receptor beta chains were all read from a single sample in a study of T cell responses to AZD1222 COVID-19 vaccine. Here immunoSEQ multiplex PCR was the method, and the copy in TCRdb shows in-frame clones only, minus some. The data contain 110,000 to 150,000 clones, about 88% of them singletons. This specimen consisted of peripheral blood, obtained on day 0 of AZD1222 vaccination. Every receptor here comes from an adult in good health.

The chain combines TRBV30 with TRBJ1-4; TRBD1 aligns across 12 bases. Germline lookup yields CDR1 GTSNPN and CDR2 SVGIG (reference sequence). The length of the CDR3 is 14 residues. Trimming at V came to 5 bases and at J to 8 bases, leaving 6 bases not matched to a gene. Here the CDR3 reads CAWGTGGISEKLFF. Written as DNA, the CDR3 is TGTGCCTGGGGGACAGGGGGCATTTCGGAAAAACTGTTTTTT. Drawing the rest from reference TRBV30 and TRBJ1-4, the complete variable domain is SQTIHQWPATLVQPVGSPLSLECTVEGTSNPNLYWYRQAAGRGLQLLFYSVGIGQISSEVPQNLSASRPQDRQFILSSKKLLLSDSGFYLCAWGTGGISEKLFFGSGTQLSVL.

The chain joins TRBV6-6 to TRBJ2-7, with unresolved D. CDR3 length: 13 amino acids. Germline V gene data show CDR1 as MNHNY and CDR2 as SVGAGI (reference sequence). Trimming left V 7 bases short and J 7 bases short, with 17 bases between. The CDR3 DNA sequence: TGTGCCAGCACCCCGGACCTAAGGTGGGAGCAGTACTTC. This sequence encodes CASTPDLRWEQYF.

This sequence joins TRBV6-2 or TRBV6-3 and TRBJ1-2, with 11 bases identical to TRBD1. Germline CDR1 and CDR2: MNHEY and SVGEGT. V lost 5 bases to trimming and J lost 4 bases; unmatched junction nucleotides: 6. The CDR3 is 15 amino acids. DNA for the CDR3: TGTGCCAGCAGTACCGGACAGGGGGCGACCTATGGCTACACCTTC. This codes for CASSTGQGATYGYTF.

This clone has a handful of counts. The DNA of the CDR3 is TGCGCCAGCAGCTTTACGACAGGGACCGGAGATCAGCCCCAGCATTTT. It yields the protein CASSFTTGTGDQPQHF. The genes are TRBV5-1 and TRBJ1-5, with 7 bases aligning to TRBD1. The CDR3 length is 16 residues. Per germline, CDR1 SGHRS and CDR2 YFSETQ. V shed 2 bases and J 5 bases; nucleotides not matched to a gene: 10.

CDR3 DNA: TGTGCCAGCAGCGTTAGTTACAACCCGAATTCACCCCTCCACTTT. This gives the protein CASSVSYNPNSPLHF. The chain combines TRBV9 with TRBJ1-6; D unclear. There are 15 residues in the CDR3. In germline, CDR1 is SGDLS, CDR2 YYNGEE. Trimming removed 2 bases from V and 7 bases from J, with 13 bases in between.

This chain connects TRBV5-4 to TRBJ1-5; possible D gene TRBD1, 5 bases. Germline values: CDR1 SGHNT, CDR2 YYREEE (reference sequence). The CDR3 covers 17 residues. Trimming stripped 2 bases from V and 2 bases from J, with 17 bases between. The DNA of the CDR3 is TGTGCCAGCAGCTTATCCCAGGGCCAAAGTGGCAATCAGCCCCAGCATTTT. Amino acid sequence: CASSLSQGQSGNQPQHF. Looking up the rest from reference TRBV5-4 and TRBJ1-5 gives the full variable domain: ETGVTQSPTHLIKTRGQQVTLRCSSQSGHNTVSWYQQALGQGPQFIFQYYREEENGRGNFPPRFSGLQFPNYSSELNVNALELDDSALYLCASSLSQGQSGNQPQHFGDGTRLSIL.

The rearrangement uses TRBV2 and TRBJ2-5, with a possible D match to TRBD2 (6 bases). V was clipped by 5 bases and J by 5 bases, with 9 bases between them. This CDR3 is 12 amino acids long. Germline V gene data show CDR1 as SNHLY and CDR2 as FYNNEI. Here the CDR3 DNA reads TGTGCCAGCAGTTTTCTAGCGGAGACCCAGTACTTC. Translating it yields CASSFLAETQYF.

The chain uses TRBV5-1 and TRBJ2-1; 11 bases align to TRBD2. The CDR3 is made up of 15 amino acids. The ends lost 4 bases at V and 8 bases at J; junction bases unmatched: 8. Germline loops: CDR1 SGHRS, CDR2 YFSETQ. The chain's CDR3 is CASSPTSGSSHEQFF. CDR3 DNA sequence: TGCGCCAGCAGCCCCACTAGCGGGAGTTCCCATGAGCAGTTCTTC.

V and J are TRBV4-1 and TRBJ2-2; D unclear. This CDR3 region has 17 residues. Per germline, CDR1 MGHRA and CDR2 YSYEKL. Trimming removed 1 base at V and 7 bases at J, with 19 bases between. CDR3 nucleotide sequence: TGCGCCAGCAGCCAAGTAACCGTACTTGTTAAGATCGGGGAGCTGTTTTTT. It translates to CASSQVTVLVKIGELFF.

The chain employs TRBV19 and TRBJ2-2; D might be TRBD1 (6 bases). V was cut by 7 bases and J by 2 bases, with 14 bases left in between. The CDR3 totals 15 residues. Germline values: CDR1 LNHDA, CDR2 SQIVND (reference sequence). CDR3 in DNA: TGTGCCAGTACTCCGGGACACTTAAACACCGGGGAGCTGTTTTTT. This sequence encodes CASTPGHLNTGELFF.

DNA of the CDR3: TGTGCCAGCAGCCCAACCCGGACAGTTTACAATGAGCAGTTCTTC. This sequence encodes CASSPTRTVYNEQFF. The chain uses TRBV3-1 (or the pseudogene TRBV3-2) and TRBJ2-1, with a possible D match to TRBD1 (6 bases). Trimming cost V 4 bases and J 4 bases, with 14 bases left between them. This CDR3 has 15 residues. Germline CDR1 LGHDT, CDR2 YNNKEL (reference sequence).

This clone was seen only a few times. V usage is TRBV18 and J usage is TRBJ1-2; D is perhaps TRBD1 (6 bases). Germline V lookup: CDR1 KGHSH, CDR2 LQKENI. V lost 4 bases and J 3 bases, leaving 12 bases between the germline ends. The CDR3 is 14 amino acids. CDR3 loop: CASSLQGRDYGYTF. CDR3 nucleotides: TGTGCCAGCTCACTCCAGGGGAGGGACTATGGCTACACCTTC.

The rearrangement joins TRBV6-1 to TRBJ1-2; D gene unclear. Germline V gene data show CDR1 as MNHNS and CDR2 as SASEGT. V gave up 1 base and J gave up 7 bases, with 4 bases separating them. There are 11 residues in the CDR3. CDR3 in DNA: TGTGCCAGCAGTGAAGTGGGTGGCTACACCTTC. Its protein is CASSEVGGYTF.

This chain uses TRBV10-3 with TRBJ1-6; no definite D call. The CDR3 is 14 residues long. Germline V gene data show CDR1 as ENHRY and CDR2 as SYGVKD. Between the trimmed V and J ends, which lost 6 bases and 10 bases, there was a span of 16 bases. CDR3 sequence: CAIRGDYEGSPLHF. CDR3 bases: TGTGCCATCAGGGGAGATTACGAAGGATCACCCCTCCACTTT.

The V and J genes are TRBV5-5 and TRBJ2-7; D may be TRBD2 (7 bases). Trimming took 4 bases from V and 4 from J, leaving 15 bases between them. This CDR3 contains 14 residues. Germline lookup yields CDR1 SGHKS and CDR2 YYEKEE (reference sequence). The CDR3 here is CASSPEGGWYEQYF. CDR3 sequence (DNA): TGTGCCAGCAGCCCCGAGGGGGGGTGGTACGAGCAGTACTTC.

This chain joins TRBV5-1 and TRBJ1-1; D is unclear. The CDR3 consists of 11 residues. Per the germline V gene, CDR1 is SGHRS and CDR2 is YFSETQ. Trimming pared 7 bases from V and 6 bases from J, leaving 10 bases between. The CDR3 protein is CASGWGAEAFF. CDR3 DNA: TGCGCCAGCGGGTGGGGAGCTGAAGCTTTCTTT.

This chain connects TRBV27 to TRBJ1-1; 8 nucleotides agree with TRBD1. Germline values: CDR1 MNHEY, CDR2 SMNVEV (reference sequence). This CDR3 contains 15 residues. J was trimmed by 1 base and V by 5 bases; bases with no gene match: 6. CDR3 residues: CASSGRTGRNTEAFF. CDR3 in DNA: TGTGCCAGCAGTGGCCGGACAGGGCGGAACACTGAAGCTTTCTTT.

The DNA for the CDR3 is TGTGCCAGTTCCGGACTAGCGGGGTACAATGAGCAGTTCTTC. Protein sequence: CASSGLAGYNEQFF. The chain recombines TRBV19 with TRBJ2-1; the match to TRBD2 covers 12 bases. This CDR3 is 14 amino acids long. With V trimmed by 8 bases and J by 4 bases, 3 bases remained unmatched. Germline V gene data show CDR1 as LNHDA and CDR2 as SQIVND (reference sequence).

The CDR3 reads CASSEAGGSQPQHF. CDR3 bases: TGTGCCAGCAGTGAGGCAGGGGGCTCTCAGCCCCAGCATTTT. The chain recombines TRBV2 with TRBJ1-5; 8 bases agree with TRBD1. Germline V gene sequence: CDR1 SNHLY, CDR2 FYNNEI. J was trimmed by 6 bases and V by 3 bases; bases with no gene match: 4. The CDR3 is 14 amino acids.

This clone appeared once. CDR3 sequence reads: CAWSVYREGRYGYTF. In nucleotides, the CDR3 is TGTGCCTGGAGTGTTTACAGGGAAGGTCGATATGGCTACACCTTC. The chain joins TRBV30 to TRBJ1-2; the D gene is possibly TRBD1 (6 bases). CDR1 GTSNPN and CDR2 SVGIG come from the germline V gene (reference sequence). The CDR3 spans 15 residues. V was pared by 0 bases and J by 5 bases, with 16 bases between.

The chain combines TRBV6-5 with TRBJ2-7; possibly TRBD1 for D (5 bases). V lost 6 bases, J lost 2 bases, and 11 bases lay in between. Germline values: CDR1 MNHEY, CDR2 SVGAGI. The length of the CDR3 is 13 residues. The CDR3 protein is CASSKGLPYEQYF. In DNA form, the CDR3 reads TGTGCCAGCAGCAAGGGGTTACCCTACGAGCAGTACTTC.

V is TRBV5-1 and J is TRBJ2-2; a weak D match, TRBD2 (6 bases). The CDR3 contains 16 residues. CDR1 is SGHRS, CDR2 YFSETQ, per germline. Trimming cost V 0 bases and J 0 bases, with 9 bases left between them. This chain's CDR3 is CASSLGAGPNTGELFF. The CDR3 DNA reads as TGCGCCAGCAGCTTGGGTGCGGGGCCGAACACCGGGGAGCTGTTTTTT.

The chain uses TRBV30 and TRBJ1-5; 8 nucleotides line up with TRBD1. The trim removed 2 bases at V and 5 bases at J, leaving 5 bases unmatched. In germline, CDR1 is GTSNPN, CDR2 SVGIG (reference sequence). The CDR3 is 14 residues long. The CDR3 loop reads CAWSKGQADQPQHF. For the CDR3, the DNA is TGTGCCTGGAGTAAGGGACAGGCAGATCAGCCCCAGCATTTT. Drawing the rest from reference TRBV30 and TRBJ1-5, the complete variable domain is SQTIHQWPATLVQPVGSPLSLECTVEGTSNPNLYWYRQAAGRGLQLLFYSVGIGQISSEVPQNLSASRPQDRQFILSSKKLLLSDSGFYLCAWSKGQADQPQHFGDGTRLSIL.

The J gene is TRBJ1-5, the V gene TRBV11-1, with 9 bases identical to TRBD1. The germline V gene has CDR1 SGHAT and CDR2 FQDESV (reference sequence). Trimming at V came to 5 bases and at J to 5 bases, leaving 10 bases not matched to a gene. There are 16 residues in the CDR3. As DNA, the CDR3 is TGTGCCAGCAGCGCGTACCGGGACAGGGTGGATCAGCCCCAGCATTTT. It translates to CASSAYRDRVDQPQHF.

The V call is TRBV3-1 (or the pseudogene TRBV3-2), the J call TRBJ1-2; possible D gene TRBD1, 6 bases. V lost 2 bases to trimming and J lost 5 bases, with 12 bases between them. Per the germline V gene, CDR1 is LGHDT and CDR2 is YNNKEL (reference sequence). The CDR3 spans 14 residues. The CDR3 here is CASSQYRVGYGYTF. The CDR3 DNA is TGTGCCAGCAGCCAATACAGGGTGGGGTATGGCTACACCTTC.

This chain joins TRBV25-1 and TRBJ2-2; D possibly corresponds to TRBD1 (6 bases). Looked up from germline, CDR1 is MGHDK and CDR2 is SYGVNS. This CDR3 comprises 15 residues. V lost 7 bases, J lost 0 bases, and 12 bases lay in between. In nucleotides, the CDR3 is TGTGCCAGCACTGGGACATTTGCGAACACCGGGGAGCTGTTTTTT. Translated: CASTGTFANTGELFF.